These 7 T cell receptor beta chains came from one sample sequenced in a study of beta chain features in type 1 diabetes. Notes on the study in general: In every one of the four CD4+ subsets, TCRB CDR3s were moderately but significantly shorter in Type 1 diabetes patients.

Antigens of these TCRs are unknown. The isolated RNA, all of it, was reverse transcribed, so expressed TCRB transcripts were what got sequenced. Assay used: immunoSEQ multiplex PCR; TCRdb lists only in-frame clones, some missing. In the table there are some 370,000 clones, over 8.5% of which are singletons. Material: central memory CD4+ T cells from blood. The origin of the receptors is a man aged 30 to 39 with type 1 diabetes.

This sequence joins TRBV2 and TRBJ1-2, with 8 bases aligning to TRBD1. Germline V CDR1 and CDR2: SNHLY, FYNNEI. There are 12 residues in the CDR3. The V gene end was trimmed by 6 bases and the J gene end by 7 bases; junction bases not matched to a gene: 4. The CDR3 is CASSTDRGGYTF. CDR3 in DNA: TGTGCCAGCAGCACAGACAGGGGTGGCTACACCTTC.

This chain uses TRBV6-6 with TRBJ2-3; 7 positions match TRBD1. Germline CDR1 reads MNHNY; CDR2 reads SVGAGI (reference sequence). V was pared by 2 bases and J by 3 bases, with 5 bases of the junction left unmatched. The CDR3 totals 15 residues. In nucleotides, the CDR3 is TGTGCCAGCAGTTACACGCCAGGGGGAACAGATACGCAGTATTTT. Its translation is CASSYTPGGTDTQYF.

The CDR3 sequence is CASSLLSEYEQYF. CDR3 DNA: TGTGCCAGCAGTTTACTATCTGAGTACGAGCAGTACTTC. The chain recombines TRBV28 with TRBJ2-7, with D uncertain. Germline-derived CDR1 and CDR2 are MDHEN and SYDVKM. The CDR3 runs to 13 residues. Trimming shortened V by 2 bases and J by 4 bases, and 9 bases separated the two germline ends.

This clone was counted a few times. This chain uses TRBV6-5 with TRBJ1-2; D ambiguous. Trimming took 5 bases from V and 10 from J, leaving 14 bases between them. Germline V gene data show CDR1 as MNHEY and CDR2 as SVGAGI. This CDR3 contains 12 residues. The chain's CDR3 is CASSERSSNYTF. The CDR3 DNA reads TGTGCCAGCAGTGAGCGATCCTCGAACTACACCTTC.

The chain couples TRBV7-2 to TRBJ1-1; unclear D gene. V was shortened by 2 bases and J by 7 bases, with 5 bases between the two germline ends. The germline gives CDR1 SGHTA, CDR2 FQGNSA. The length of the CDR3 is 11 residues. In DNA, the CDR3 is TGTGCCAGCAGCTTACAGTATGAAGCTTTCTTT. Residues: CASSLQYEAFF.

This clone was found a few times. The rearrangement links TRBV28 to TRBJ1-5; a weak D match, TRBD1 (5 bases). The V gene lost 10 bases and the J gene lost 5 bases, with 12 bases spanning the gap. The CDR3 loop spans 12 amino acids. CDR1 is MDHEN and CDR2 is SYDVKM in the germline V gene. CDR3 loop: CATNARDQPQHF. CDR3 coding DNA: TGTGCCACCAACGCCAGGGATCAGCCCCAGCATTTT.

Ten or more counts support this clone. The J gene is TRBJ2-3, the V gene TRBV27; possibly TRBD1 for D (6 bases). Germline values: CDR1 MNHEY, CDR2 SMNVEV (reference sequence). Trimming took off 3 bases at V and 0 bases at J, with 13 bases between the two ends. The CDR3 loop spans 16 amino acids. The CDR3 region has the DNA TGTGCCAGCAGTTTTTTCGGGACACAAAGCACAGATACGCAGTATTTT. Protein product: CASSFFGTQSTDTQYF.